The 20 T cell receptor beta chains given below trace back to one sample, sequenced in a study of blood T cell repertoires in COVID-19. Some clones are missing from TCRdb's copy, which holds only in-frame ones; the method was immunoSEQ multiplex PCR. The sample has approximately 320,000 clones, 70% to 90% seen once. The specimen sequenced was peripheral blood. These receptors were collected from a human donor in a cohort sampled during active COVID-19.

The chain has TRBV5-1 and TRBJ2-3, with 9 bases fitting TRBD1. The trim removed 4 bases at V and 3 bases at J, leaving 9 bases unmatched. The CDR3 extends over 16 amino acids. The germline CDR1 and CDR2 sequences are SGHRS and YFSETQ. The CDR3 sequence is CASSRAGTGRTDTQYF. CDR3 nucleotides: TGCGCCAGCAGCCGCGCCGGGACAGGGAGAACAGATACGCAGTATTTT.

The chain employs TRBV7-9 and TRBJ2-1, with 9 bases identical to TRBD1. CDR1 and CDR2 (germline): SEHNR, FQNEAQ (reference sequence). CDR3 length: 15 amino acids. The junction had 11 bases not matched to a gene; V was cut back by 5 bases and J by 9 bases. The CDR3 DNA is TGTGCCAGCAGCCCCGTACAGGGGGCAAGAGGTGAGCAGTTCTTC. As protein: CASSPVQGARGEQFF.

A few counts support this clone. V usage is TRBV6-5 and J usage is TRBJ2-7; TRBD1 matches 9 bases. The CDR3 has 14 residues. The V gene's germline CDR1 is MNHEY and CDR2 SVGAGI. V dropped 6 bases and J dropped 3; count of bases not matched to a gene: 6. CDR3 bases: TGTGCCAGCAGACCGGGGGACAGGGACTACGAGCAGTACTTC. It translates to CASRPGDRDYEQYF.

This chain joins TRBV4-2 and TRBJ2-1; TRBD2 matches at 7 bases. From germline, CDR1 is LGHNA and CDR2 YNFKEQ. Trimming cost V 0 bases and J 0 bases; bases outside gene matches: 5. The CDR3 has 17 amino acids. The CDR3 loop is CASSQEIGGDSYNEQFF. The CDR3 DNA reads TGTGCCAGCAGCCAAGAGATTGGGGGGGACTCCTACAATGAGCAGTTCTTC.

The chain recombines TRBV5-1 with TRBJ2-1, with 12 positions matching TRBD2. J lost 10 bases, V lost 4 bases, and 12 bases had no gene match. The CDR3 spans 16 residues. CDR1 is SGHRS and CDR2 is YFSETQ in the germline V gene. CDR3 protein: CASSRRLLAGGREQFF. The CDR3 nucleotides are TGCGCCAGCAGCCGGAGGCTACTAGCGGGGGGTCGGGAGCAGTTCTTC.

This clone was observed a single time. This chain connects TRBV11-3 to TRBJ2-7; 10 bases agree with TRBD1. The CDR3 covers 16 residues. Trimming removed 0 bases from V and 2 bases from J; junction bases left unmatched: 4. Germline values: CDR1 SGHNT, CDR2 YENEEA. This CDR3 is CASSLETGQGTYEQYF. In nucleotides, the CDR3 is TGTGCCAGCAGCTTAGAGACGGGACAGGGGACCTACGAGCAGTACTTC.

CDR3 residues: CASSYFRDYNEQFF. The DNA of the CDR3 is TGTGCCAGCAGTTATTTCAGGGACTACAATGAGCAGTTCTTC. The chain links TRBV6-5 to TRBJ2-1; weak D call: TRBD1 (5 bases). This CDR3 has 14 residues. Germline CDR1 reads MNHEY; CDR2 reads SVGAGI. The V gene lost 3 bases and the J gene lost 3 bases, with 9 bases spanning the gap.

V and J are TRBV27 and TRBJ1-5, with D hard to call. The CDR3 loop spans 15 amino acids. V lost 3 bases and J lost 7, with 16 bases in between. Germline V gene sequence: CDR1 MNHEY, CDR2 SMNVEV (reference sequence). For the CDR3, the DNA is TGTGCCAGCAGTTTCTCGCACACATCATTCCAGCCCCAGCATTTT. Its translation is CASSFSHTSFQPQHF.

V and J are TRBV13 and TRBJ1-2; D is undetermined. V shed 4 bases and J shed 4 bases, with 7 bases lying between them. Germline V gives CDR1 PRHDT, CDR2 FYEKMQ (reference sequence). The CDR3 runs 12 residues. The DNA for the CDR3 is TGTGCCAGCAGCTCCTACAGCTATGGCTACACCTTC. This sequence encodes CASSSYSYGYTF.

The V and J genes are TRBV5-1 and TRBJ2-5; no definite D call. Germline CDR1 reads SGHRS; CDR2 reads YFSETQ. The CDR3 consists of 13 residues. Trimming stripped 1 base from V and 5 bases from J, with 9 bases between. CDR3: CASSLNVEETQYF. The CDR3 nucleotides are TGCGCCAGCAGCTTGAACGTGGAGGAGACCCAGTACTTC.

The CDR3 spells CASSKRVNTEAFF. CDR3 nucleotide sequence: TGTGCCAGCAGTAAGCGGGTGAACACTGAAGCTTTCTTT. The gene calls are TRBV12-3 or TRBV12-4 and TRBJ1-1; the D is unclear. The V end lost 5 bases, the J end lost 0 bases, and 7 bases lay between the germline ends. There are 13 residues in the CDR3.

V gene TRBV6-5 combines with J gene TRBJ2-7, with unresolved D. Trimming removed 8 bases at V and 7 bases at J, with 12 bases between. CDR3 length: 11 residues. From germline, CDR1 is MNHEY and CDR2 SVGAGI. CDR3 loop: CASSYQREQYF. CDR3 sequence (DNA): TGTGCCAGCTCCTACCAACGGGAGCAGTACTTC.

The chain has TRBV7-9 and TRBJ1-6; possible D gene TRBD1, 5 bases. The ends were cut back, 8 bases at V and 7 bases at J, with 15 bases in the middle. The CDR3 spans 14 residues. Germline V gene data show CDR1 as SEHNR and CDR2 as FQNEAQ (reference sequence). CDR3 amino acids: CASGWGENNSPLHF. The CDR3 DNA follows: TGTGCCAGCGGATGGGGGGAGAACAATTCACCCCTCCACTTT.

This chain connects TRBV9 to TRBJ1-2, with D possibly matching TRBD1 (5 bases). CDR1 is SGDLS and CDR2 is YYNGEE in the germline V gene. Trimming took 3 bases from V and 3 from J, leaving 9 bases between them. This CDR3 has 13 amino acids. The CDR3 region has the DNA TGTGCCAGCAGCGCGCGGGGACACTATGGCTACACCTTC. Translating it yields CASSARGHYGYTF.

Note on this clone: It is unclear where the CDR3 begins or ends on the DNA, so no DNA is shown, and the CDR3 is as TCRdb lists it. The gene calls are TRBV4-1 and TRBJ1-1; the table's D gene call, TRBD1, was not cross checked with the DNA. The CDR3 is 22 residues long, ends included. CDR1 MGHRA and CDR2 YSYEKL come from the germline V gene. CDR3 loop: CASRHMGSTLRQQPRICTEAFF.

To note about this clone: The same CDR3 arises from other DNA sequences in this sample as well. V gene TRBV18 combines with J gene TRBJ1-1; a weak D match, TRBD1 (5 bases). Trimming removed 0 bases from V and 1 base from J, with 6 bases in between. This CDR3 contains 14 residues. In germline, CDR1 is KGHSH, CDR2 LQKENI. In DNA, the CDR3 is TGTGCCAGCTCACCACCTACAGGGAACACTGAAGCTTTCTTT. Its translation: CASSPPTGNTEAFF.

The chain links TRBV5-4 to TRBJ1-2, with no clear D. The germline V and J ends were trimmed by 4 bases and 1 base, with 11 bases remaining between them. This CDR3 contains 14 residues. Germline V gives CDR1 SGHNT, CDR2 YYREEE (reference sequence). CDR3 in DNA: TGTGCCAGCAGCCGCGAGAGGGTTAACTATGGCTACACCTTC. Its protein is CASSRERVNYGYTF.

The chain recombines TRBV5-1 with TRBJ1-1, with unresolved D. Germline V lookup: CDR1 SGHRS, CDR2 YFSETQ. V lost 0 bases to trimming and J lost 7 bases, with 7 bases between them. The CDR3 totals 12 residues. The CDR3 region has the DNA TGCGCCAGCAGCTTGGCGGCAGGTGAAGCTTTCTTT. This codes for CASSLAAGEAFF.

This clone was seen ten or more times. This sequence joins TRBV19 and TRBJ1-5; TRBD1 agrees at 9 bases. Per the germline V gene, CDR1 is LNHDA and CDR2 is SQIVND (reference sequence). The CDR3 totals 16 residues. The V and J ends lost 4 bases and 2 bases, in that order; junction bases with no gene match: 6. Here the CDR3 reads CASSNTGGRGNQPQHF. CDR3 bases: TGTGCCAGTAGTAACACAGGGGGCAGGGGCAATCAGCCCCAGCATTTT.

The chain employs TRBV2 and TRBJ2-3; tentatively, D is TRBD1 (6 bases). The CDR3 consists of 16 residues. With 5 bases removed from V and 4 bases from J, the gap between germline ends came to 19 bases. The germline V gene encodes CDR1 SNHLY and CDR2 FYNNEI. The CDR3 loop is CASSSRQARDPDTQYF. CDR3 coding DNA: TGTGCCAGCAGTAGTCGACAGGCACGAGACCCAGATACGCAGTATTTT.